The 10 T cell receptor beta chains in this list originate from one sample, sequenced in a study of CD8+CD57+ T cells in acquired aplastic anemia. All patients picked for sequencing had shown, by flow cytometry, an expansion of CD8+CD57+ cells. Profiling of TCR beta VDJ combinations and CDR3 sequences used genomic DNA as template. TCRdb re-called the reads with MiXCR, one entry per CDR3 protein. The profile shows just over 450,000 distinct CDR3 sequences, more than 25% of them singletons. The sequencing sample was made of sorted CD4+, CD8+, or CD8+CD57+ T cells (not recorded which) from PBMCs. These receptors were obtained from a human donor with aplastic anemia.

The chain carries TRBV12-3 or TRBV12-4 and TRBJ1-2, with unresolved D. V was shortened by 3 bases and J by 4 bases, with 18 bases between the two germline ends. This CDR3 comprises 16 residues. The CDR3 loop reads CASSLGPGRTSYGYTF. CDR3 DNA: TGTGCCAGCAGTTTGGGCCCTGGGAGGACCAGCTATGGCTACACCTTC.

This clonotype was recorded at least ten times. This chain links TRBV10-1 with TRBJ2-2; unclear D gene. The CDR3 runs 13 residues. Germline loops: CDR1 WNHNN, CDR2 SYGVQD (reference sequence). The V gene lost 2 bases and the J gene lost 3 bases, with 4 bases spanning the gap. CDR3 nucleotide sequence: TGCGCCAGCAGTGAGCCGGACACCGGGGAGCTGTTTTTT. It yields the protein CASSEPDTGELFF.

This clonotype was seen many times. The J gene is TRBJ1-1, the V gene TRBV29-1, with D perhaps matching TRBD1 (5 bases). The CDR3 is made up of 14 amino acids. Germline V gene lookup returns CDR1 SQVTM and CDR2 ANQGSEA. The V gene lost 1 base and the J gene lost 1 base, with 10 bases spanning the gap. The CDR3 bases are TGCAGCGTTGAAGGTAGAGGGACGAACACTGAAGCTTTCTTT. Protein: CSVEGRGTNTEAFF.

This clonotype turned up a few times. The gene calls are TRBV29-1 and TRBJ1-2, with D uncertain. Trimming cost V 4 bases and J 2 bases, with 11 bases left between them. This CDR3 has 13 amino acids. Germline lookup yields CDR1 SQVTM and CDR2 ANQGSEA. The CDR3 spells CSVGPDGNYGYTF. The CDR3 nucleotides are TGCAGCGTTGGTCCCGACGGAAACTATGGCTACACCTTC.

This chain connects TRBV7-3 to TRBJ2-7, with 12 bases lining up with TRBD2. This CDR3 has 16 amino acids. Trimming at V came to 3 bases and at J to 3 bases, leaving 6 bases not matched to a gene. Germline CDR1 reads SGHTA; CDR2 reads FQGTGA. The CDR3 region has the DNA TGTGCCAGCAGCTTCCCGACTAGCGGGGGAAACTACGAGCAGTACTTC. Amino acid sequence: CASSFPTSGGNYEQYF.

This clonotype was found many times. V gene TRBV20-1 combines with J gene TRBJ1-2; D remains unclear. Germline CDR1 is DFQATT and CDR2 is SNEGSKA (reference sequence). Deletions cut 3 bases from V and 4 bases from J, with 12 bases between. This CDR3 is built from 13 residues. The DNA of the CDR3 is TGCAGTGCTAGTGTTACAGAGAGCTATGGCTACACCTTC. Residues: CSASVTESYGYTF.

This chain links TRBV15 with TRBJ1-1; no definite D call. V lost 3 bases and J lost 8, with 19 bases in between. This CDR3 comprises 15 residues. CDR1 LNHNV and CDR2 YYDKDF come from the germline V gene (reference sequence). The CDR3 DNA reads TGTGCCACCAGCAGCCCCAACTCGAAGTCACAGGAAGCTTTCTTT. It yields the protein CATSSPNSKSQEAFF.

This clonotype has at least ten counts. The chain links TRBV7-8 to TRBJ1-6; D gene ambiguous. The V gene's germline CDR1 is SGHVS and CDR2 FQNEAQ. V lost 2 bases to trimming and J lost 9 bases, with 11 bases between them. The CDR3 contains 14 residues. CDR3 sequence: CASSLSTTGSPLHF. In nucleotides, the CDR3 is TGTGCCAGCAGCTTATCCACTACGGGTTCACCCCTCCACTTT. Complete variable domain (other parts from reference TRBV7-8 and TRBJ1-6): GAGVSQSPRYKVAKRGQDVALRCDPISGHVSLFWYQQALGQGPEFLTYFQNEAQLDKSGLPSDRFFAERPEGSVSTLKIQRTQQEDSAVYLCASSLSTTGSPLHFGNGTRLTVT.

This clonotype was recorded a few times. This chain joins TRBV30 and TRBJ2-7; TRBD1 is a possible D gene (6 bases). The CDR3 length is 14 residues. V was shortened by 1 base and J by 3 bases, with 13 bases between the two germline ends. Germline-derived CDR1 and CDR2 are GTSNPN and SVGIG (reference sequence). CDR3 region: CAWSAPDRNYEQYF. CDR3 DNA sequence: TGTGCCTGGAGTGCCCCGGACAGAAACTACGAGCAGTACTTC.

This clonotype was counted a few times. The chain couples TRBV5-1 to TRBJ2-3; 10 bases are a match to TRBD1. The CDR3 totals 15 residues. Germline-derived CDR1 and CDR2 are SGHRS and YFSETQ. The ends lost 4 bases at V and 4 bases at J; junction bases unmatched: 6. CDR3 coding DNA: TGCGCCAGCAGCGGAACGGGACAGGGGTCAGATACGCAGTATTTT. Its translation is CASSGTGQGSDTQYF. The variable domain in full, with the rest retrieved from reference TRBV5-1 and TRBJ2-3, is KAGVTQTPRYLIKTRGQQVTLSCSPISGHRSVSWYQQTPGQGLQFLFEYFSETQRNKGNFPGRFSGRQFSNSRSEMNVSTLELGDSALYLCASSGTGQGSDTQYFGPGTRLTVL.